The rows below give T cell receptor beta chains drawn from one sample of a study of cytomegalovirus exposure and HLA in healthy donors. Method: immunoSEQ multiplex PCR; TCRdb's copy keeps in-frame clones and lacks some. The sample consists of over 150,000 clones, roughly 84% of them appearing once. Sequenced sample: PBMCs. The receptors were sampled from a woman in her late teens or twenties in good health and CMV-seropositive. Both conserved end residues are part of each CDR3. The D gene is left open where the match is weak. Clone size is given for some rows only: seen once, a few or many times, or a class if the clone is expanded.

d_gene	len	v_gene	abundance	j_gene	CDR3aa	CDR3nt
-	13	TRBV28	-	TRBJ1-1	CASSWGGNTEAFF	TGTGCCAGCAGTTGGGGCGGGAACACTGAAGCTTTCTTT
-	15	TRBV5-8	-	TRBJ2-5	CASRLRGGFEETQYF	TGTGCCAGCCGACTTAGGGGGGGGTTTGAAGAGACCCAGTACTTC
-	14	TRBV15	-	TRBJ2-7	CATSRDRGSYEQYF	TGTGCCACCAGCAGAGATCGAGGATCCTACGAGCAGTACTTC
-	13	TRBV5-5	-	TRBJ2-7	CASSLTSYSEQYF	TGTGCCAGCAGCTTGACTAGTTATTCCGAGCAGTACTTC
TRBD1	15	TRBV5-1	-	TRBJ1-1	CASSLQGALNTEAFF	TGCGCCAGCAGCTTACAGGGGGCGTTGAACACTGAAGCTTTCTTT
TRBD1	13	TRBV6-1	-	TRBJ1-5	CASKDRFNQPQHF	TGTGCCAGTAAGGACAGGTTTAATCAGCCCCAGCATTTT
-	11	TRBV29-1	-	TRBJ1-2	CSVGENYGYTF	TGCAGCGTTGGTGAGAACTATGGCTACACCTTC
TRBD1	15	TRBV6-1	-	TRBJ1-2	CASIPGTGRNYGYTF	TGTGCCAGCATTCCGGGGACAGGACGAAACTATGGCTACACCTTC
-	14	TRBV19	-	TRBJ2-7	CASSRGLSSYEQYF	TGTGCCAGTAGTAGGGGACTGAGCTCCTACGAGCAGTACTTC
-	15	TRBV11-2	-	TRBJ2-3	CASSLLVGEADTQYF	TGTGCCAGCAGCTTATTGGTGGGGGAGGCAGATACGCAGTATTTT
-	15	TRBV7-2	-	TRBJ2-5	CASSPYTRSRETQYF	TGTGCCAGCAGCCCCTACACGCGGTCACGAGAGACCCAGTACTTC
-	11	TRBV27	-	TRBJ2-7	CASSFGGEQYF	TGTGCCAGCAGTTTCGGGGGCGAGCAGTACTTC
-	12	TRBV7-2	-	TRBJ1-4	CASSGSGEKLFF	TGTGCCAGCTCTGGGTCGGGTGAAAAACTGTTTTTT
TRBD1	12	TRBV7-9	-	TRBJ2-7	CASSIPGGEQYF	TGTGCCAGCAGCATTCCAGGGGGCGAGCAGTACTTC
-	13	TRBV4-1	-	TRBJ1-5	CASSQGEVQPQHF	TGCGCCAGCAGCCAAGGTGAGGTTCAGCCCCAGCATTTT
-	13	TRBV5-6	-	TRBJ2-1	CASSLAPGAGEFF	TGTGCCAGCAGCTTAGCTCCAGGGGCCGGGGAGTTCTTC
-	13	TRBV6-6	-	TRBJ1-1	CASSYSSDTEAFF	TGTGCCAGCAGTTACTCTTCGGACACTGAAGCTTTCTTT
-	14	TRBV15	-	TRBJ2-7	CATSRINREYEQYF	TGTGCCACCAGCAGAATTAACAGGGAGTACGAGCAGTACTTC
-	16	TRBV2	few	TRBJ2-2	CASSEAGGWNTGELFF	TGTGCCAGCAGTGAAGCTGGGGGCTGGAACACCGGGGAGCTGTTTTTT
TRBD1	15	TRBV27	-	TRBJ1-3	CASSWQGASGNTIYF	TGTGCCAGCAGCTGGCAGGGGGCATCTGGAAACACCATATATTTT
TRBD1	13	TRBV7-2	-	TRBJ1-2	CASRRPDRVGYTF	TGTGCCAGCAGGAGGCCCGACAGGGTTGGCTACACCTTC
-	13	TRBV2	few	TRBJ1-2	CASSTDTDYGYTF	TGTGCCAGCAGTACGGACACCGATTATGGCTACACCTTC
TRBD2	13	TRBV27	-	TRBJ2-1	CASSLPGGYEQFF	TGTGCCAGCAGTTTACCGGGGGGGTACGAGCAGTTCTTC
-	14	TRBV19	-	TRBJ2-5	CASSIMGLQETQYF	TGTGCCAGTAGTATAATGGGACTCCAAGAGACCCAGTACTTC